This TCR beta chain is from a study of CD4+ T cells in melanoma. Overall study results and limits: In melanoma, neoantigen-specific CD4+ T cells reportedly differed in differentiation state. A reported correlation linked neoantigen-specific CD4+ T cells to CD8+, macrophage and B cell function.

Sequenced by immunoSEQ multiplex PCR; TCRdb stores in-frame clones only, minus some. The data show fewer than 15,000 clones, about 83% seen once. Concerning this clone: Its antigen is unknown.

Sequencing was done on a sample of cells from a culture (not recorded whether cultured in vitro). This TCR came from a human donor with melanoma.

Here the CDR3 reads CASSQGGGWNTEAFF. The CDR3 bases are TGTGCCAGCAGCCAAGGGGGGGGATGGAACACTGAAGCTTTCTTT. V is TRBV9 and J is TRBJ1-1, with D perhaps TRBD1 (6 bases). CDR1 and CDR2 from the germline V gene are SGDLS and YYNGEE. Trimming pared 4 bases from V and 1 base from J, leaving 14 bases between. The length of the CDR3 is 15 residues. The full variable domain, in which reference TRBV9 and TRBJ1-1 provide the parts outside the CDR3, is DSGVTQTPKHLITATGQRVTLRCSPRSGDLSVYWYQQSLDQGLQFLIQYYNGEERAKGNILERFSAQQFPDLHSELNLSSLELGDSALYFCASSQGGGWNTEAFFGQGTRLTVV.